This is a list of T cell receptor beta chains from one sample in a study of Graves' ophthalmopathy and Graves' hyperthyroidism. From the multiplex PCR reads, TCRdb called clonotypes with MiXCR, one entry per CDR3 protein. In the table there are 350,000 to 450,000 distinct CDR3 sequences, 20% to 25% of which are singletons. Specimen: peripheral blood. Receptor source: a woman aged 18-35 years with stable Graves' hyperthyroidism. Both conserved end residues are part of each CDR3. Fields, in order: D gene, V gene, J gene, clone size, CDR3 DNA, CDR3 protein. A D gene is named only where the DNA matches it firmly. Clone sizes are given selectively: once, few, many, or a class where the clone is expanded.

-	TRBV7-9	TRBJ2-5	many	TGTGCCAGCAGCTTAGGGCTAGCGCTACAAGAGACCCAGTACTTC	CASSLGLALQETQYF
-	TRBV5-1	TRBJ1-1	many	TGCGCCAGCAGCGATGGACGGTCCACTGAAGCTTTCTTT	CASSDGRSTEAFF
-	TRBV15	TRBJ2-2	many	TGTGCCACCAGCAGAGACACCGCGAACACCGGGGAGCTGTTTTTT	CATSRDTANTGELFF
-	TRBV20-1	TRBJ1-2	many	TGCAGTGCTGGGGCGCCTTGGACAGACGCATTTGGGGGCTACACCTTC	CSAGAPWTDAFGGYTF
-	TRBV18	TRBJ2-7	many	TGTGCCAGCTCACCCAGATGGTTCGAGCAGTACTTC	CASSPRWFEQYF
TRBD1	TRBV12-3/TRBV12-4	TRBJ2-5	once	TGTGCCATCAGTTCAACACGGGACAGACAAGAGACCCAGTACTTC	CAISSTRDRQETQYF
TRBD1	TRBV6-2/TRBV6-3	TRBJ2-7	-	TGTGCCAGCCATACGACAGGGGTACGATACGAGCAGTACTTC	CASHTTGVRYEQYF
-	TRBV6-5	TRBJ2-5	-	TGTGCCAGCAGTTACTCGACAGAAAATGCCCAGTACTTC	CASSYSTENAQYF
-	TRBV24-1	TRBJ1-2	many	TGTGCCACCAGTGTTAGGGGGGCCGGGGGATATGGCTACACCTTC	CATSVRGAGGYGYTF
-	TRBV6-5	TRBJ2-5	-	TGTGCCAGCAGTTACCTCGGACCCTCCCAAGAGACCCAGTACTTC	CASSYLGPSQETQYF
-	TRBV12-3/TRBV12-4	TRBJ2-7	many	TGTGCCAGCAGTTTATTAGGGGCCTACGAGCAGTACTTC	CASSLLGAYEQYF
TRBD1	TRBV10-3	TRBJ1-5	-	TGTGCCACCGCAGACCGGACAGGGGGCAAGTGGAGCCAGCCCCAGCATTTT	CATADRTGGKWSQPQHF
TRBD1	TRBV28	TRBJ2-7	-	TGTGCCAGCAGTAAAGGGACAGCTCCCTTCTACGAGCAGTACTTC	CASSKGTAPFYEQYF
-	TRBV19	TRBJ1-2	many	TGTGCCAGTACCCGGATAGACGCTAACTATGGCTACACCTTC	CASTRIDANYGYTF
-	TRBV10-3	TRBJ1-5	many	TGTGCCATCAGTGAGTCCGGGGGTCAGCCCCAGCATTTT	CAISESGGQPQHF
-	TRBV20-1	TRBJ2-6	-	TGCAGTGCTAGAACCCCACTCTCTGGGGCCAACGTCCTGACTTTC	CSARTPLSGANVLTF
TRBD1	TRBV15	TRBJ1-2	many	TGTGCCACCAGCTCGGGACAGGGCCCCTATGGCTACACCTTC	CATSSGQGPYGYTF
-	TRBV6-5	TRBJ1-5	many	TGTGCCAGCGCAGTCACTCAGCCCCAGCATTTT	CASAVTQPQHF
TRBD1	TRBV20-1	TRBJ2-7	-	TGCAGTGCTCGGCCGGGACAGGGGCGCCTCGAGCAGTACTTC	CSARPGQGRLEQYF
-	TRBV19	TRBJ2-7	many	TGTGCCAGTAGCCCGGGCAGGGTTATCGACGAGCAGTACTTC	CASSPGRVIDEQYF
TRBD1	TRBV19	TRBJ1-2	many	TGTGCCAGTACCGGGACAGTTTCTAACTATGGCTACACCTTC	CASTGTVSNYGYTF
TRBD2	TRBV7-2	TRBJ2-5	many	TGTGCCAGCAGCGTATTTTCTAGCGGAAACCAAGAGACCCAGTACTTC	CASSVFSSGNQETQYF
-	TRBV28	TRBJ2-2	-	TGTGCCAGCAGCTATGGGACTTACACCGGGGAGCTGTTTTTT	CASSYGTYTGELFF
TRBD2	TRBV11-1	TRBJ2-7	many	TGTGCCAGCAGCCCAAGAGGGACTAGCGGGAGCCACGAGCAGTACTTC	CASSPRGTSGSHEQYF
TRBD1	TRBV19	TRBJ1-5	many	TGTGCCAGTAGTACCTGGACAGGGAACAATCAGCCCCAGCATTTT	CASSTWTGNNQPQHF
-	TRBV20-1	TRBJ2-4	many	TGCAGTGCTAGGGACTCGGGGCGGGCCAAAAACATTCAGTACTTC	CSARDSGRAKNIQYF
-	TRBV12-3/TRBV12-4	TRBJ1-1	-	TGTGCCAGCAGTCCCAGTGGGGGGCGGGTAGCTTTCTTT	CASSPSGGRVAFF